Each of the 11 T cell receptor beta chains below was sequenced from the same sample in a study of vaccination and CD4 T cells after COVID-19. The antigens these receptors bind are not known. Noted treatment: roughly 10-day PBMC culture with coronavirus spike peptide pools or control peptides (ViraFEST assay). Sequencing of the DNA from cultured CD4+ T cells was carried out with the Oncomine TCR Beta short-read assay. TCRdb recomputed calls from the PCR reads with MiXCR, one row per CDR3 protein. The sample lists about 7,100 distinct CDR3 sequences, 55% to 80% occurring once. The sample was CD4+ T cells from blood, cultured in vitro. These receptors all stem from a human donor who had recovered from COVID-19.

Here the CDR3 reads CASSGGPGNYGYTF. The CDR3 coding sequence is TGTGCCAGCAGTGGGGGGCCGGGTAACTATGGCTACACCTTC. This chain links TRBV28 with TRBJ1-2; D perhaps matches TRBD1 (6 bases). The CDR3 contains 14 residues. Germline V gene lookup returns CDR1 MDHEN and CDR2 SYDVKM. V gave up 5 bases and J gave up 1 base, with 11 bases separating them.

The chain links TRBV19 to TRBJ2-3; weak D call: TRBD2 (6 bases). Between the trimmed V and J ends, which lost 4 bases and 5 bases, there was a span of 22 bases. From germline, CDR1 is LNHDA and CDR2 SQIVND (reference sequence). The CDR3 has 17 residues. The CDR3 region has the DNA TGTGCCAGTAGTAAAAGAATCGGGAGCTCCATTAGAGATACGCAGTATTTT. Translating gives CASSKRIGSSIRDTQYF.

This clonotype appeared a single time. The rearrangement links TRBV11-2 to TRBJ1-5; D gene uncertain. Trimming removed 5 bases at V and 4 bases at J, with 15 bases between. The CDR3 contains 15 residues. CDR1 SGHAT and CDR2 FQNNGV come from the germline V gene. The CDR3 sequence is CASSPAGLENQPQHF. CDR3 bases: TGTGCCAGCAGCCCGGCGGGTCTGGAGAATCAGCCCCAGCATTTT.

The chain combines TRBV27 with TRBJ2-5; D possibly matches TRBD1 or TRBD2 (5 bases each). The CDR3 is 16 residues long. Per the germline V gene, CDR1 is MNHEY and CDR2 is SMNVEV (reference sequence). Trimming stripped 4 bases from V and 2 bases from J, with 17 bases between. In DNA form, the CDR3 reads TGTGCCAGCAGTTCCTCATTCCGGGACGGACAAGAGACCCAGTACTTC. It specifies CASSSSFRDGQETQYF.

The V and J genes are TRBV7-2 and TRBJ2-7; 14 bases fit TRBD2. CDR1 and CDR2 from the germline V gene are SGHTA and FQGNSA. The CDR3 loop spans 16 amino acids. The junction had 4 bases not matched to a gene; V was cut back by 3 bases and J by 3 bases. The DNA for the CDR3 is TGTGCCAGCAGCTTCGGACTAGCGGGGGGCCTCTACGAGCAGTACTTC. Its translation: CASSFGLAGGLYEQYF.

This rearrangement joins TRBV19 to TRBJ2-1, with D perhaps TRBD1 or TRBD2 (5 bases each). Germline V gene sequence: CDR1 LNHDA, CDR2 SQIVND (reference sequence). The CDR3 is 13 amino acids. Trimming shortened V by 6 bases and J by 6 bases, and 12 bases separated the two germline ends. DNA of the CDR3: TGTGCCAGTAGGAAGTCAGGGAGCAATGAGCAGTTCTTC. Translated, it gives CASRKSGSNEQFF.

Only a few counts were recorded for this clonotype. This sequence joins TRBV7-2 and TRBJ1-1; a possible D gene is TRBD1 (5 bases). Germline CDR1 and CDR2: SGHTA and FQGNSA. V was clipped by 3 bases and J by 4 bases, with 12 bases between them. CDR3 length: 14 residues. As DNA, the CDR3 is TGTGCCAGCAGCTTCCTTGCAGGGCGCACTGAAGCTTTCTTT. It is translated as CASSFLAGRTEAFF. The whole variable domain, filled in from reference TRBV7-2 and TRBJ1-1, reads GAGVSQSPSNKVTEKGKDVELRCDPISGHTALYWYRQSLGQGLEFLIYFQGNSAPDKSGLPSDRFSAERTGGSVSTLTIQRTQQEDSAVYLCASSFLAGRTEAFFGQGTRLTVV.

The chain carries TRBV7-6 and TRBJ1-2, with a possible D match to TRBD1 (5 bases). The CDR3 runs to 14 residues. V lost 5 bases to trimming and J lost 5 bases, with 15 bases between them. Germline-derived CDR1 and CDR2 are SGHVS and FNYEAQ. The CDR3 protein is CASSPNPTDYGYTF. The CDR3 DNA sequence: TGTGCCAGCAGCCCTAACCCGACAGATTATGGCTACACCTTC. Full variable domain (remainder filled in from reference TRBV7-6 and TRBJ1-2): GAGVSQSPRYKVTKRGQDVALRCDPISGHVSLYWYRQALGQGPEFLTYFNYEAQQDKSGLPNDRFSAERPEGSISTLTIQRTEQRDSAMYRCASSPNPTDYGYTFGSGTRLTVV.

This clonotype was seen a handful of times. The chain carries TRBV19 and TRBJ2-5; 16 bases are shared with TRBD2. CDR1 LNHDA and CDR2 SQIVND come from the germline V gene (reference sequence). This CDR3 contains 15 residues. The J segment lost 4 bases and the V segment lost 6 bases, leaving 2 bases of the junction unmatched. The CDR3 coding sequence is TGTGCCAGTAGGGGACTAGCGGGAGGGCGAGAGACCCAGTACTTC. It specifies CASRGLAGGRETQYF.

The V gene is TRBV10-3, the J gene TRBJ2-3; 9 bases are shared with TRBD2. The CDR3 loop spans 16 amino acids. Germline V gene data show CDR1 as ENHRY and CDR2 as SYGVKD. Trimming took 6 bases from V and 0 from J; bases not matched to a gene: 7. The CDR3 bases are TGTGCCATCAGGATTAGCGGGAGCAGGAGCACAGATACGCAGTATTTT. Translating gives CAIRISGSRSTDTQYF.

The rearrangement joins TRBV7-2 to TRBJ2-3; 8 bases map to TRBD2. The V segment lost 5 bases and the J segment 1 base; nucleotides outside the gene matches: 8. CDR1 SGHTA and CDR2 FQGNSA come from the germline V gene. CDR3 length equals 16 residues. The CDR3 is CASSPGRGGGTDTQYF. The CDR3 bases are TGTGCCAGCAGCCCCGGCCGGGGGGGAGGCACAGATACGCAGTATTTT.